This T cell receptor beta chain was obtained from a study of blood T cells in healthy people across ages. Primed by a sample-barcoded 5' primer and a J-beta primer mix, a second PCR proceeded for about 7 to 12 cycles. TCRdb re-derived calls from the 5' RACE reads in MiXCR, one entry per CDR3 protein. This sample yields 1.5 million to 2 million distinct CDR3 sequences, of which 28% are seen a single time; over 7% belongs to the top ten. The CDR3 covers 14 residues. Germline V gene lookup returns CDR1 SGHDT and CDR2 YYEEEE. Unmatched junction bases numbered 4, after V lost 5 bases and J lost 3 bases. The chain couples TRBV5-6 to TRBJ1-3; TRBD1 matches 8 bases. Sequenced input: blood. The sequence derives from a woman younger than 45 in good health. CDR3 DNA: TGTGCCAGCAGGTGGACAGGGTTTGGAAACACCATATATTTT. Its translation: CASRWTGFGNTIYF.